This is a list of T cell receptor beta chains from one sample in a study of T cells in Graves' hyperthyroidism and ophthalmopathy. Using its own MiXCR run on the multiplex PCR reads, TCRdb lists one record per CDR3 protein. The data show around 600,000 distinct CDR3 sequences, about 14% seen once. The sample was blood. The receptors were sampled from a woman aged 50 to 60 with Graves' ophthalmopathy. The CDR3 runs from the conserved cysteine through the conserved F or W. Each record gives: CDR3 DNA, CDR3 protein, J gene, clone size, D gene, V gene. D genes are given only for firm matches. A row's size may be missing; if present it is once, few, many or a size class.

DNA: TGTGCCAGCAGCTTACTTCAGACTAGCGGATACAATGAGCAGTTCTTC
CDR3: CASSLLQTSGYNEQFF
J: TRBJ2-1
size: -
D: TRBD2
V: TRBV7-6

DNA: TGCGCCAGCAGCTTTTTTTGGGGGGAGGGATCCTACGAGCAGTACTTC
CDR3: CASSFFWGEGSYEQYF
J: TRBJ2-7
size: few
D: TRBD2
V: TRBV5-1

DNA: TGTGCCAGCAGTTTTACCCGGGGACGTCGGTACTTC
CDR3: CASSFTRGRRYF
J: TRBJ2-5
size: many
D: -
V: TRBV12-3/TRBV12-4

DNA: TGTGCCAGCAGCTCTGGGACAGCGCTCTACGAGCAGTACTTC
CDR3: CASSSGTALYEQYF
J: TRBJ2-7
size: many
D: TRBD1
V: TRBV7-2

DNA: TGTGCCAGACGAAGCGGGAGGGGGGAGCTGTTTTTT
CDR3: CARRSGRGELFF
J: TRBJ2-2
size: once
D: TRBD2
V: TRBV2

DNA: TGTGCCAGCAGCTTAATTACGTCAGGGGGTGGTGGCAATGAGCAGTTCTTC
CDR3: CASSLITSGGGGNEQFF
J: TRBJ2-1
size: few
D: TRBD1
V: TRBV7-8

DNA: TGTGCCAGCAGCCAAGGGACAGCTTACAATGAGCAGTTCTTC
CDR3: CASSQGTAYNEQFF
J: TRBJ2-1
size: many
D: TRBD1
V: TRBV11-1

DNA: TGTGCCAGCAGTTACTCGGTGTGGGGCGAGACCCAGTACTTC
CDR3: CASSYSVWGETQYF
J: TRBJ2-5
size: -
D: -
V: TRBV6-2/TRBV6-3

DNA: TGTGCCAGCAGTTCAGACAGGTCCACTGAAGCTTTCTTT
CDR3: CASSSDRSTEAFF
J: TRBJ1-1
size: many
D: -
V: TRBV28

DNA: TGTGCCAGTAGTATGGTCACCGGGGAGCTGTTTTTT
CDR3: CASSMVTGELFF
J: TRBJ2-2
size: many
D: -
V: TRBV19

DNA: TGTGCCAGCAGCCTCCCTGGGGGGTCTGGGGCCAACGTCCTGACTTTC
CDR3: CASSLPGGSGANVLTF
J: TRBJ2-6
size: -
D: -
V: TRBV7-9

DNA: TGTGCCAGCAGTTTTAGGGTTTCCACCTACGAGCAGTACTTC
CDR3: CASSFRVSTYEQYF
J: TRBJ2-7
size: few
D: -
V: TRBV27

DNA: TGTGCCAGCAGCTTACAGCGTGGAAGGGGTGAGCAGTTCTTC
CDR3: CASSLQRGRGEQFF
J: TRBJ2-1
size: many
D: -
V: TRBV7-2

DNA: TGTGCCAGCAGCCCGACAGGGGTCACTGGGGCCAACGTCCTGACTTTC
CDR3: CASSPTGVTGANVLTF
J: TRBJ2-6
size: many
D: TRBD1
V: TRBV7-9

DNA: TGTGCCAGCAGCCGAGGCGGCGGGAGGGTAGGGGAGCAGTTCTTC
CDR3: CASSRGGGRVGEQFF
J: TRBJ2-1
size: -
D: TRBD2
V: TRBV3-1

DNA: TGTGCCACCAGTGATTTCGCGGGACTAGCGGGAGGGGGGAATGAGCAGTTCTTC
CDR3: CATSDFAGLAGGGNEQFF
J: TRBJ2-1
size: many
D: TRBD2
V: TRBV24-1

DNA: TGTGCCAGCATAATAGGACTAGCGGGAGGCCCCTACGAGCAGTACTTC
CDR3: CASIIGLAGGPYEQYF
J: TRBJ2-7
size: -
D: TRBD2
V: TRBV28

DNA: TGTGCCAGCAGCCATCAAGCAGCGCTGCCGAACACAGATACGCAGTATTTT
CDR3: CASSHQAALPNTDTQYF
J: TRBJ2-3
size: -
D: -
V: TRBV7-9

DNA: TGCAGTGCTAGAGGGGGACCCCTCCCGGATACGCAGTATTTT
CDR3: CSARGGPLPDTQYF
J: TRBJ2-3
size: many
D: -
V: TRBV20-1

DNA: TGTGCCAGCAGTTCCCGAGCAGGGGTGGGATTAGCCTACGAGCAGTACTTC
CDR3: CASSSRAGVGLAYEQYF
J: TRBJ2-7
size: few
D: -
V: TRBV12-3/TRBV12-4

DNA: TGTGCCAGCACCCTGCTCGGGATGAACACTGAAGCTTTCTTT
CDR3: CASTLLGMNTEAFF
J: TRBJ1-1
size: -
D: -
V: TRBV7-9

DNA: TGTGCCAGCAGTATTTCAACAGGGGCCGGTGAAGAGACCCAGTACTTC
CDR3: CASSISTGAGEETQYF
J: TRBJ2-5
size: -
D: TRBD1
V: TRBV28

DNA: TGTGCCAGCAGCTTCCCTGGGGTTGCCATGAAAGAAAACATTCAGTACTTC
CDR3: CASSFPGVAMKENIQYF
J: TRBJ2-4
size: many
D: -
V: TRBV7-9

DNA: TGTGCCAGCAGTATGAGGGGAGAGACCCAGTACTTC
CDR3: CASSMRGETQYF
J: TRBJ2-5
size: many
D: -
V: TRBV11-2

DNA: TGTGCCAGCACCAACCTCCGGGACGGCTCCTACGAGCAGTACTTC
CDR3: CASTNLRDGSYEQYF
J: TRBJ2-7
size: many
D: -
V: TRBV28

DNA: TGTGCCAGCAGCGAAAACTACGAGCAGTACTTC
CDR3: CASSENYEQYF
J: TRBJ2-7
size: many
D: -
V: TRBV7-2

DNA: TGCAGTGCTAGAGGGGACATCCTCAACACTGAAGCTTTCTTT
CDR3: CSARGDILNTEAFF
J: TRBJ1-1
size: many
D: -
V: TRBV20-1

DNA: TGTGCCAGCAGTTGGCCGGGACAGGCCTACGAGCAGTACTTC
CDR3: CASSWPGQAYEQYF
J: TRBJ2-7
size: many
D: TRBD1
V: TRBV6-2/TRBV6-3

DNA: TGCGCCAGCAGCTTGGTGGGTGGGACAGGGATCTACGAGCAGTACTTC
CDR3: CASSLVGGTGIYEQYF
J: TRBJ2-7
size: few
D: TRBD1
V: TRBV5-1

DNA: TGTGCCAGCAGTGGACTAGCGGGACCCCAAGAGACCCAGTACTTC
CDR3: CASSGLAGPQETQYF
J: TRBJ2-5
size: many
D: TRBD2
V: TRBV12-3/TRBV12-4

DNA: TGTGCCAGCAGACCCCTTTTAGTTCCTGGCTACACCTTC
CDR3: CASRPLLVPGYTF
J: TRBJ1-2
size: few
D: -
V: TRBV12-3/TRBV12-4

DNA: TGTGCCAGCAGCTTAGACGGTAGCGGGCACACAGATACGCAGTATTTT
CDR3: CASSLDGSGHTDTQYF
J: TRBJ2-3
size: few
D: TRBD2
V: TRBV7-9

DNA: TGTGCCAGCAGCCAAGATCGGGGAAGAGGGACCTACAAGCAGTACTTC
CDR3: CASSQDRGRGTYKQYF
J: TRBJ2-7
size: -
D: -
V: TRBV3-1

DNA: TGTGCCAGCAGTTTGGGGACAGTACCTGGGAACACTGAAGCTTTCTTT
CDR3: CASSLGTVPGNTEAFF
J: TRBJ1-1
size: -
D: TRBD1
V: TRBV27

DNA: TGTGCCAGCAGCCAACCCGGGACAGGGCGTGAGCAGTACTTC
CDR3: CASSQPGTGREQYF
J: TRBJ2-7
size: -
D: TRBD1
V: TRBV13

DNA: TGCAGTGTTTCCGGGACAGGGGATATTCTCGGGGAGCTGTTTTTT
CDR3: CSVSGTGDILGELFF
J: TRBJ2-2
size: few
D: TRBD1
V: TRBV20-1

DNA: TGTGCCTCCTGGACTAGCGGGACAGCCGGGAACACCGGGGAGCTGTTTTTT
CDR3: CASWTSGTAGNTGELFF
J: TRBJ2-2
size: many
D: TRBD2
V: TRBV30

DNA: TGTGCCAGCAGTTTATTTGGGCTTTCCTACGAGCAGTACTTC
CDR3: CASSLFGLSYEQYF
J: TRBJ2-7
size: many
D: -
V: TRBV27

DNA: TGTGCCTGGAGTGCCTTGGGGGGGGCAGTAACTGGAAACACCATATATTTT
CDR3: CAWSALGGAVTGNTIYF
J: TRBJ1-3
size: few
D: -
V: TRBV30

DNA: TGTGCCAGCAGTTGGACCAGCCAAGAAACCCAGTACTTC
CDR3: CASSWTSQETQYF
J: TRBJ2-5
size: -
D: -
V: TRBV12-3/TRBV12-4

DNA: TGCGCCAGCAGGATTAGCGGGAGAACACATGATACGCAGTATTTT
CDR3: CASRISGRTHDTQYF
J: TRBJ2-3
size: few
D: TRBD2
V: TRBV10-1

DNA: TGTGCCAGCAGCTCGGGGAATCGGGCTAATGAAAAACTGTTTTTT
CDR3: CASSSGNRANEKLFF
J: TRBJ1-4
size: few
D: -
V: TRBV7-9

DNA: TGCAGTGCTAGAGACAGTACTTCCTACGAGCAGTACTTC
CDR3: CSARDSTSYEQYF
J: TRBJ2-7
size: many
D: -
V: TRBV20-1

DNA: TGTGCCTGGAGTTCGACAGGGTATCGAGCTTTCTTT
CDR3: CAWSSTGYRAFF
J: TRBJ1-1
size: many
D: TRBD1
V: TRBV30

DNA: TGTGCCAGCAACCTCGGGGTTCCGGGACGGGAGCTGTTTTTT
CDR3: CASNLGVPGRELFF
J: TRBJ2-2
size: few
D: -
V: TRBV7-9

DNA: TGTGCCTGGAGTGGGATCTTGGGAGCTTTCTTT
CDR3: CAWSGILGAFF
J: TRBJ1-1
size: many
D: -
V: TRBV30

DNA: TGTGCCACCAGTGACTGGGACAGATCTAGGGGGGAGACCCAGTACTTC
CDR3: CATSDWDRSRGETQYF
J: TRBJ2-5
size: few
D: TRBD1
V: TRBV24-1

DNA: TGTGCCAGCAGCTTAGTTGGGACAGGGGGGAATCAGCCCCAGCATTTT
CDR3: CASSLVGTGGNQPQHF
J: TRBJ1-5
size: many
D: TRBD1
V: TRBV7-2

DNA: TGTGCCAGCAGCTTAACTCCCGGGACAGGGAACGCATTTTCCTACAATGAGCAGTTCTTC
CDR3: CASSLTPGTGNAFSYNEQFF
J: TRBJ2-1
size: -
D: TRBD1
V: TRBV7-3

DNA: TGTGCCACCCGAAAAACCGGGACAGACAAAAACATTCAGTACTTC
CDR3: CATRKTGTDKNIQYF
J: TRBJ2-4
size: few
D: TRBD1
V: TRBV12-3/TRBV12-4